The clone carrying this T cell receptor (beta chain) has a handful of counts. The data derive from a study of OX40 agonist ivuxolimab in advanced cancers. CDR1 LGHNA and CDR2 YSLEER come from the germline V gene. Trimming shortened V by 4 bases and J by 3 bases, and 13 bases separated the two germline ends. The CDR3 consists of 14 residues. Method: immunoSEQ multiplex PCR; TCRdb's copy keeps in-frame clones and lacks some. The repertoire has 35,000 to 45,000 clones, 75% to 90% of them found once; the top ten carry 4% to 5%. The chain combines TRBV4-3 with TRBJ2-7, with D unclear. The sample was CD4+ or CD8+ T cells sorted from blood, taken in a trial of the OX40 agonist ivuxolimab. The TCR comes from an adult with an advanced solid tumor such as melanoma, head and neck, liver or kidney cancer. The CDR3 sequence is CASSLHAYNYEQYF. Here the CDR3 DNA reads TGCGCCAGCAGCCTCCACGCGTATAACTACGAGCAGTACTTC.